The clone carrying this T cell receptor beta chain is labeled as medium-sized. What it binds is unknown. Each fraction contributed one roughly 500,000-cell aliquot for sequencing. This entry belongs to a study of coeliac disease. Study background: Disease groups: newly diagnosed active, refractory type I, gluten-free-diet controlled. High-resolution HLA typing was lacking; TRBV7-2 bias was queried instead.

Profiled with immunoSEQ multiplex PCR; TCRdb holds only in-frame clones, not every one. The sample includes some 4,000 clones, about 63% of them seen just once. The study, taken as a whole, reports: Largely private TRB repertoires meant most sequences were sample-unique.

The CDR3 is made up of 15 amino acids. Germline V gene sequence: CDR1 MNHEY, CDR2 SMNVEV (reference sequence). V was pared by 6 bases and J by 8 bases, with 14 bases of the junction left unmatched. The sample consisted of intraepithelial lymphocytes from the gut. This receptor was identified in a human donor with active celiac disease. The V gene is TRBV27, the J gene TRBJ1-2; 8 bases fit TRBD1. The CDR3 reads CASSPNPRGRGGYTF. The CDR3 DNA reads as TGTGCCAGCAGCCCCAACCCCAGGGGGCGGGGAGGCTACACCTTC.